This T cell receptor beta chain was observed in a study of Graves' ophthalmopathy and Graves' hyperthyroidism. Study-level results: Blood contained most expanded thyroid clonotypes exceeding 0.001 frequency.

Ophthalmopathy-affected donors exhibited moderate-to-severe activity, CAS ≥3, NOSPECS ≥4, and duration under 3 months. Using RNA transcripts, the TCR beta CDR3 regions were amplified. RT-PCR in the first round used HTBI primers; a second-round multiplex PCR followed. TCRdb analysed the multiplex PCR reads with MiXCR anew, one entry per CDR3 protein. The sample has roughly 700,000 distinct CDR3 sequences; around 40% are singletons. Regarding this clonotype: The antigen is not known.

The sequenced material came from peripheral blood. This sequence was found in an adult man with Graves' ophthalmopathy.

DNA of the CDR3: TGTGCCAGCAGCCCGACTCCGGCAGGGAAAACTGAAGCTTTCTTT. Its protein is CASSPTPAGKTEAFF. The chain is built from TRBV9 and TRBJ1-1; D possibly corresponds to TRBD1 (5 bases). V dropped 4 bases and J dropped 5 bases, with 18 bases sitting between them. The germline V gene has CDR1 SGDLS and CDR2 YYNGEE. This CDR3 spans 15 amino acids.